A selection of T cell receptor beta chains follows, all from one sample in a study of cytomegalovirus exposure and HLA in healthy donors. The protocol was immunoSEQ multiplex PCR, while the TCRdb copy is restricted to in-frame clones and leaves out a portion. The table has 100,000 or so clones, more than 9.5% seen once. The sequenced sample consisted of PBMCs. These receptors were obtained from a man aged 35-49 years in good health and CMV-seropositive. Each CDR3 is given without its conserved first and last residue. A clone size is listed for some rows: how often the clone was seen (once, few, many), or a class if it is expanded.

V: TRBV27; J: TRBJ1-4; size: NA; CDR3: ASSFHRGNEKLF
V: TRBV7-9; J: TRBJ1-1; size: NA; CDR3: ASSLYTARGPEAF
V: TRBV19; J: TRBJ1-1; size: NA; CDR3: ASSMGRDTEAF
V: TRBV11-1; J: TRBJ1-4; size: few; CDR3: ASSWGGTNEKLF
V: TRBV5-1; J: TRBJ2-1; size: few; CDR3: ASSFAGVNNEQF
V: TRBV5-1; J: TRBJ1-5; size: many; CDR3: ASSAGQGNQPQH
V: TRBV5-4; J: TRBJ1-2; size: few; CDR3: ASSWGTVGYT
V: TRBV9; J: TRBJ1-5; size: NA; CDR3: ASSVSSNQPQH
V: TRBV7-2; J: TRBJ1-1; size: few; CDR3: ASSLNGGSLNTEAF
V: TRBV6-5; J: TRBJ1-5; size: NA; CDR3: ASSYSEGQPQH
V: TRBV13; J: TRBJ2-5; size: NA; CDR3: ASSQRTGQETQY
V: TRBV6-6; J: TRBJ2-7; size: NA; CDR3: ASTTGTGAYEQY
V: TRBV7-2; J: TRBJ2-1; size: few; CDR3: ASSSSTGEQF
V: TRBV7-9; J: TRBJ2-5; size: NA; CDR3: ASSLGRDRGGETQY
V: TRBV4-2; J: TRBJ2-7; size: NA; CDR3: ASSQDSGTGGDEQY
V: TRBV18; J: TRBJ2-1; size: NA; CDR3: ASSPPNQNNEQF
V: TRBV5-1; J: TRBJ2-7; size: NA; CDR3: ASSLGGTGQY
V: TRBV9; J: TRBJ1-1; size: NA; CDR3: ASSVLRDYTEAF
V: TRBV19; J: TRBJ2-7; size: NA; CDR3: ASSMGLAGDEQY
V: TRBV6-6; J: TRBJ2-1; size: NA; CDR3: ASSFSGSSYNEQF
V: TRBV19; J: TRBJ2-7; size: few; CDR3: ASSPRGESGSSYEQY
V: TRBV28; J: TRBJ2-7; size: NA; CDR3: ASRSPSGSYEQY